A single sample gave rise to the 2 T cell receptor beta chains below, sequenced in a study of cytomegalovirus exposure and HLA in healthy donors. The PCR contained 60 Vbeta and 13 Jbeta primers. Profiling relied on immunoSEQ multiplex PCR, and the TCRdb table lists in-frame clones only, not all of them. The table records roughly 120,000 clones, around three quarters of them present only once. Sequences were obtained from PBMCs. All receptors come from a man in his thirties or forties in good health and CMV-seronegative.

This chain links TRBV5-6 with TRBJ1-1; TRBD1 is a possible D gene (6 bases). V was shortened by 2 bases and J by 2 bases, with 10 bases between the two germline ends. The germline CDR1 and CDR2 sequences are SGHDT and YYEEEE. The CDR3 sequence is 14 residues long. DNA of the CDR3: TGTGCCAGCAGCTTCGGGACATTTAACACTGAAGCTTTCTTT. Protein product: CASSFGTFNTEAFF.

The V call is TRBV7-2, the J call TRBJ2-4, with D maybe TRBD2 (5 bases). The V end was cut by 5 bases, the J end by 7 bases, with 18 bases between. Germline V lookup: CDR1 SGHTA, CDR2 FQGNSA. CDR3 length: 15 residues. CDR3 protein: CASSQTINLKNIQYF. In nucleotides, the CDR3 is TGTGCCAGCAGCCAGACTATCAACCTAAAGAACATTCAGTACTTC.